Listed here are 4 T cell receptor beta chains from one sample, sequenced in a study of T cell responses to AZD1222 COVID-19 vaccine. Libraries were prepared by immunoSEQ multiplex PCR; TCRdb keeps only in-frame clonotypes and omits some of them. Of roughly 130,000 clones in the sample, approximately 88% were seen once. The sequenced sample was peripheral blood, obtained on day 0 of MenACWY control vaccination. The source of these receptors is an adult in good health.

The chain recombines TRBV6-5 with TRBJ1-2; D ambiguous. V gave up 3 bases and J gave up 2 bases, with 10 bases separating them. CDR3 length: 14 residues. The V gene's germline CDR1 is MNHEY and CDR2 SVGAGI. As DNA, the CDR3 is TGTGCCAGCAGTTATGGTGCCTTAAACTATGGCTACACCTTC. Translated, it gives CASSYGALNYGYTF.

The V gene is TRBV11-2, the J gene TRBJ1-1; 7 bases are shared with TRBD1. Germline CDR1 and CDR2: SGHAT and FQNNGV. The CDR3 length is 15 residues. The junction had 9 bases not matched to a gene; V was cut back by 2 bases and J by 6 bases. This CDR3 reads CASSLQGGVAAEAFF. The CDR3 DNA reads TGTGCCAGCAGCTTACAGGGGGGGGTCGCCGCTGAAGCTTTCTTT.

This rearrangement joins TRBV13 to TRBJ2-3; D ambiguous. This CDR3 comprises 13 residues. The V end lost 7 bases, the J end lost 4 bases, and 12 bases lay between the germline ends. Per the germline V gene, CDR1 is PRHDT and CDR2 is FYEKMQ (reference sequence). In DNA form, the CDR3 reads TGTGCCAGCATGGTTGGGGTTGCAGATACGCAGTATTTT. It yields the protein CASMVGVADTQYF.

V usage is TRBV28 and J usage is TRBJ1-5, with 10 bases identical to TRBD1. The CDR3 spans 15 residues. V lost 6 bases and J lost 2; bases outside the gene matches: 4. Germline CDR1 reads MDHEN; CDR2 reads SYDVKM. DNA for the CDR3: TGTGCCAGCAGGCCCGGGACAGGGGGCAATCAGCCCCAGCATTTT. Translated: CASRPGTGGNQPQHF.